These 28 T cell receptor beta chains originate from one sample sequenced in a study of T cell responses to AZD1222 COVID-19 vaccine. Profiling relied on immunoSEQ multiplex PCR, and the TCRdb table lists in-frame clones only, not all of them. The sample includes 130,000 or so clones, more than 85% of them seen just once. The input for sequencing was peripheral blood, taken 28 days after the second AZD1222 dose. The receptors originated from an adult who received the AZD1222 COVID-19 vaccine.

J is TRBJ2-2 and V is TRBV10-3, with 7 bases identical to TRBD2. CDR1 and CDR2 (germline): ENHRY, SYGVKD. Trimming at V came to 0 bases and at J to 2 bases, leaving 3 bases not matched to a gene. This CDR3 contains 16 residues. In DNA form, the CDR3 reads TGTGCCATCAGTGAGTCGGAGACTAGCAACACCGGGGAGCTGTTTTTT. It yields the protein CAISESETSNTGELFF.

This clone was observed once. The rearrangement uses TRBV7-2 and TRBJ2-1; D possibly corresponds to TRBD2 (6 bases). Germline V gene lookup returns CDR1 SGHTA and CDR2 FQGNSA. CDR3 length: 15 residues. V gave up 1 base and J gave up 5 bases, with 12 bases separating them. The CDR3: CASSLVVGGDNEQFF. CDR3 DNA: TGTGCCAGCAGCTTAGTGGTGGGGGGTGACAATGAGCAGTTCTTC.

Notes on this clone: The sample contains more than one DNA sequence encoding this CDR3. The V and J genes are TRBV5-1 and TRBJ1-1; no clear D. The germline V gene encodes CDR1 SGHRS and CDR2 YFSETQ. Trimming shortened V by 0 bases and J by 0 bases, and 6 bases separated the two germline ends. CDR3 size: 14 residues. The CDR3 spells CASSLDGLNTEAFF. In DNA, the CDR3 is TGCGCCAGCAGCTTGGACGGCTTGAACACTGAAGCTTTCTTT.

The chain combines TRBV7-2 with TRBJ2-3; D is undetermined. The CDR3 runs 12 residues. CDR1 is SGHTA and CDR2 is FQGNSA in the germline V gene. V was cut by 2 bases and J by 11 bases, with 11 bases left in between. CDR3 in amino acids: CASSLLGMGQYF. For the CDR3, the DNA is TGTGCCAGCAGCTTACTCGGTATGGGGCAGTATTTT.

The table lists this clone with a count of one. The rearrangement links TRBV6-5 to TRBJ2-3; maybe TRBD2 (5 bases). Germline CDR1 and CDR2: MNHEY and SVGAGI. The V end lost 6 bases, the J end lost 6 bases, and 16 bases lay between the germline ends. The CDR3 spans 14 residues. The CDR3 reads CASSSRLVADTQYF. The CDR3 DNA follows: TGTGCCAGCAGCAGTAGACTGGTAGCGGATACGCAGTATTTT.

V gene TRBV12-3 or TRBV12-4 combines with J gene TRBJ2-5; TRBD1 is a possible D gene (6 bases). The DNA end favors TRBJ2-7, so the J call may be wrong. The CDR3 sequence is 13 residues long. CDR3 loop: CASRLTGSYEQYF. As DNA, the CDR3 is TGTGCCAGCAGACTAACAGGGAGCTACGAGCAGTACTTC.

The V call is TRBV6-5, the J call TRBJ2-1; possible D gene TRBD2, 5 bases. V was clipped by 10 bases and J by 12 bases, with 25 bases between them. CDR1 MNHEY and CDR2 SVGAGI come from the germline V gene. The CDR3 totals 14 residues. CDR3 nucleotides: TGTGCCATCTACCTACCAGGACTGCACGGTGGGCAGTTCTTC. Residues: CAIYLPGLHGGQFF.

This clone was detected once. V is TRBV12-5 and J is TRBJ2-5, with a weak D call TRBD1 (5 bases). CDR1 and CDR2 from the germline V gene are LGHNT and FRNRAP. V was clipped by 1 base and J by 7 bases, with 7 bases between them. The CDR3 is made up of 12 amino acids. The CDR3 is CASGLDRRTQYF. The CDR3 DNA reads TGTGCTAGTGGTTTGGACAGGAGGACCCAGTACTTC.

The chain employs TRBV27 and TRBJ2-7, with TRBD2 as a possible D gene (6 bases). The CDR3 length is 13 residues. Germline loops: CDR1 MNHEY, CDR2 SMNVEV (reference sequence). V lost 2 bases and J 3 bases, leaving 8 bases between the germline ends. The CDR3 DNA sequence: TGTGCCAGCAGTTTAGTGCGGGGCTACGAGCAGTACTTC. Protein sequence: CASSLVRGYEQYF.

The chain couples TRBV29-1 to TRBJ1-4; the D gene is possibly TRBD1 (5 bases). The CDR3 is 13 amino acids. V dropped 5 bases and J dropped 3 bases, with 10 bases sitting between them. Germline V gene lookup returns CDR1 SQVTM and CDR2 ANQGSEA. CDR3 protein: CSVLTTANEKLFF. CDR3 nucleotide sequence: TGCAGCGTTCTAACGACAGCTAATGAAAAACTGTTTTTT.

The chain uses TRBV28 and TRBJ2-7; D perhaps matches TRBD1 (6 bases). Trimming removed 4 bases from V and 6 bases from J, with 13 bases in between. Germline CDR1 and CDR2: MDHEN and SYDVKM. CDR3 length: 13 residues. Written as DNA, the CDR3 is TGTGCCAGCAGTTCAGGACAGAAGGGCGAGCAGTACTTC. It encodes CASSSGQKGEQYF.

The chain carries TRBV2 and TRBJ1-4; 9 positions agree with TRBD1. This CDR3 comprises 14 residues. Trimming took 7 bases from V and 8 from J; bases not matched to a gene: 8. Looked up from germline, CDR1 is SNHLY and CDR2 is FYNNEI. This CDR3 is CASKRTGEGEKLFF. The DNA of the CDR3 is TGTGCCAGCAAGCGGACAGGGGAAGGCGAAAAACTGTTTTTT. Supplemented by reference TRBV2 and TRBJ1-4, the full variable domain reads EPEVTQTPSHQVTQMGQEVILRCVPISNHLYFYWYRQILGQKVEFLVSFYNNEISEKSEIFDDQFSVERPDGSNFTLKIRSTKLEDSAMYFCASKRTGEGEKLFFGSGTQLSVL.

The rearrangement uses TRBV5-6 and TRBJ1-1; tentatively, D is TRBD1 (6 bases). V was clipped by 1 base and J by 8 bases, with 15 bases between them. Germline V gives CDR1 SGHDT, CDR2 YYEEEE. The CDR3 totals 14 residues. CDR3 nucleotide sequence: TGTGCCAGCAGCTTGCATTACTCAACAGGGGAAGCTTTCTTT. It codes for CASSLHYSTGEAFF.

This sequence joins TRBV7-2 and TRBJ2-3; D unresolved. CDR1 is SGHTA and CDR2 is FQGNSA in the germline V gene. Deletions cut 6 bases from V and 0 bases from J, with 7 bases between. The CDR3 has 13 amino acids. The CDR3, as DNA: TGTGCCAGCAGGGACGCAAGCACAGATACGCAGTATTTT. Protein: CASRDASTDTQYF.

The J gene is TRBJ1-2, the V gene TRBV28; TRBD1 is a possible D gene (6 bases). V was trimmed by 5 bases and J by 5 bases, leaving 12 bases between them. The CDR3 consists of 13 residues. Germline CDR1 MDHEN, CDR2 SYDVKM. For the CDR3, the DNA is TGTGCCAGCAGTCCAGGGGAGGTGTATGGCTACACCTTC. It yields the protein CASSPGEVYGYTF.

This clone is a singleton in its sample. The chain joins TRBV6-5 to TRBJ1-5; D gene uncertain. The CDR3 covers 11 residues. Trimming left V 5 bases short and J 4 bases short, with 3 bases between. The germline CDR1 and CDR2 sequences are MNHEY and SVGAGI. The CDR3 loop reads CASSLNQPQHF. The CDR3 DNA is TGTGCCAGCAGTCTAAATCAGCCCCAGCATTTT.

The chain recombines TRBV5-1 with TRBJ1-2; 8 bases align to TRBD1. Germline-derived CDR1 and CDR2 are SGHRS and YFSETQ. Unmatched junction bases numbered 5, after V lost 0 bases and J lost 4 bases. The CDR3 runs to 15 residues. The CDR3 is CASSLETGVVYGYTF. The CDR3 nucleotides are TGCGCCAGCAGCTTGGAGACAGGGGTGGTCTATGGCTACACCTTC.

The chain carries TRBV19 and TRBJ2-7; D not resolved. The CDR3 covers 15 residues. CDR1 LNHDA and CDR2 SQIVND come from the germline V gene (reference sequence). The germline V and J ends were trimmed by 1 base and 6 bases, with 16 bases remaining between them. CDR3 protein: CASSIAVSESLEQYF. CDR3 nucleotide sequence: TGTGCCAGTAGTATAGCGGTCTCCGAAAGTCTCGAGCAGTACTTC.

The gene calls are TRBV7-9 and TRBJ2-5, with D perhaps matching TRBD1 (6 bases). Germline-derived CDR1 and CDR2 are SEHNR and FQNEAQ (reference sequence). Trimming cost V 5 bases and J 1 base, with 17 bases left between them. This CDR3 has 16 residues. The CDR3 nucleotides read TGTGCCAGCAGCGCTCCCAGACAGGTTTTCCAAGAGACCCAGTACTTC. Amino acid sequence: CASSAPRQVFQETQYF. Combining the CDR3 with reference TRBV7-9 and TRBJ2-5 gives the whole variable domain DTGVSQNPRHKITKRGQNVTFRCDPISEHNRLYWYRQTLGQGPEFLTYFQNEAQLEKSRLLSDRFSAERPKGSFSTLEIQRTEQGDSAMYLCASSAPRQVFQETQYFGPGTRLLVL.

The chain links TRBV7-9 to TRBJ1-6; D is undetermined. Per germline, CDR1 SEHNR and CDR2 FQNEAQ (reference sequence). Trimming cost V 3 bases and J 4 bases, with 4 bases left between them. The CDR3 is made up of 13 amino acids. CDR3 sequence reads: CASSLRYNSPLHF. In DNA, the CDR3 is TGTGCCAGCAGCTTGAGGTATAATTCACCCCTCCACTTT. The variable domain in full, with the rest retrieved from reference TRBV7-9 and TRBJ1-6, is DTGVSQNPRHKITKRGQNVTFRCDPISEHNRLYWYRQTLGQGPEFLTYFQNEAQLEKSRLLSDRFSAERPKGSFSTLEIQRTEQGDSAMYLCASSLRYNSPLHFGNGTRLTVT.

The J gene is TRBJ2-1, the V gene TRBV10-3; 9 nucleotides agree with TRBD2. Germline CDR1 is ENHRY and CDR2 is SYGVKD. The CDR3 contains 16 residues. V lost 3 bases and J lost 0; bases outside the gene matches: 3. CDR3 bases: TGTGCCATCAGTGACCTTAGCGGGAGCTCCTACAATGAGCAGTTCTTC. Encoded protein: CAISDLSGSSYNEQFF.

J is TRBJ1-5 and V is TRBV18; 9 nucleotides match TRBD1. The CDR3 has 16 amino acids. V gave up 6 bases and J gave up 4 bases; unmatched junction bases: 10. Germline CDR1 KGHSH, CDR2 LQKENI. The CDR3 sequence: CASSRQGEGENQPQHF. CDR3 coding DNA: TGTGCCAGCTCGCGACAGGGGGAGGGTGAGAATCAGCCCCAGCATTTT.

The rearrangement links TRBV19 to TRBJ2-1; TRBD2 agrees at 9 bases. The CDR3 loop spans 15 amino acids. Germline assignment: CDR1 LNHDA and CDR2 SQIVND (reference sequence). V was clipped by 3 bases and J by 5 bases; unmatched bases: 5. The CDR3: CASSILLAGHNEQFF. CDR3 nucleotide sequence: TGTGCCAGTAGTATTTTACTAGCGGGCCACAATGAGCAGTTCTTC.

The J gene is TRBJ1-1, the V gene TRBV28; 9 positions agree with TRBD1. The CDR3 runs to 15 residues. V was pared by 5 bases and J by 2 bases, with 6 bases of the junction left unmatched. Germline-derived CDR1 and CDR2 are MDHEN and SYDVKM. The CDR3 reads CASSNNRGLNTEAFF. The CDR3 bases are TGTGCCAGCAGTAATAACAGGGGGCTAAACACTGAAGCTTTCTTT.

The chain links TRBV5-1 to TRBJ1-1, with 7 bases that match TRBD1. V lost 7 bases and J lost 1; bases outside the gene matches: 10. CDR1 is SGHRS, CDR2 YFSETQ, per germline. The CDR3 is 15 amino acids. CDR3 nucleotide sequence: TGCGCCAGCTCACCCCTCCAGGGGGGGAACACTGAAGCTTTCTTT. Its translation: CASSPLQGGNTEAFF.

The chain combines TRBV29-1 with TRBJ2-1, with TRBD2 matching over 9 bases. CDR1 SQVTM and CDR2 ANQGSEA come from the germline V gene. With 6 bases clipped from V and 6 bases from J, the junction kept 12 bases outside the gene matches. CDR3 length: 15 residues. CDR3 sequence: CSVAVNAGGPNEQFF. The CDR3 DNA reads as TGCAGCGTCGCTGTGAACGCGGGGGGGCCCAATGAGCAGTTCTTC.

J is TRBJ2-7 and V is TRBV28; perhaps TRBD2 as D (6 bases). Trimming pared 6 bases from V and 6 bases from J, leaving 18 bases between. The CDR3 has 14 amino acids. Germline-derived CDR1 and CDR2 are MDHEN and SYDVKM. The CDR3 sequence: CASRRGLRPGEQYF. CDR3 coding DNA: TGTGCCAGCAGGCGGGGACTCCGCCCGGGCGAGCAGTACTTC. Drawing the rest from reference TRBV28 and TRBJ2-7, the complete variable domain is DVKVTQSSRYLVKRTGEKVFLECVQDMDHENMFWYRQDPGLGLRLIYFSYDVKMKEKGDIPEGYSVSREKKERFSLILESASTNQTSMYLCASRRGLRPGEQYFGPGTRLTVT.

This clone has just a few counts. The CDR3 loop reads CASSLISADTEAFF. Written as DNA, the CDR3 is TGTGCCAGCAGCTTAATCTCGGCAGACACTGAAGCTTTCTTT. The chain carries TRBV7-9 and TRBJ1-1; D is unresolved. Trimming shortened V by 2 bases and J by 3 bases, and 10 bases separated the two germline ends. CDR3 size: 14 residues. Germline V CDR1 and CDR2: SEHNR, FQNEAQ (reference sequence).